A selection of T cell receptor beta chains follows, all from one sample in a study of blood T cell repertoires in COVID-19. Libraries were prepared by immunoSEQ multiplex PCR; TCRdb keeps only in-frame clonotypes and omits some of them. The repertoire holds roughly 150,000 clones, around 74% seen once, with approximately 3% in the top ten. Material for sequencing was peripheral blood. These receptors were collected from a man aged 65 to 85 with acute or convalescent COVID-19. The CDR3 runs from the conserved cysteine through the conserved F or W. The D gene is left open where the match is weak. Part of the rows lack a size; the others show once, few, many or a class for expanded clones.

abundance,len,d_gene,j_gene,v_gene,CDR3nt,CDR3aa
many,15,TRBD2,TRBJ2-3,TRBV6-4,TGTGCCAGCAGTGACTCGAGCGGGGGGGCAGATACGCAGTATTTT,CASSDSSGGADTQYF
-,15,TRBD1,TRBJ2-2,TRBV14,TGTGCCAGCAGCCCAACAGGGGGCGGCACCGGGGAGCTGTTTTTT,CASSPTGGGTGELFF
once,16,-,TRBJ2-2,TRBV29-1,TGCAGCGTTGGTCGAGGTCGAGCTTTGGACACCGGGGAGCTGTTTTTT,CSVGRGRALDTGELFF
few,16,TRBD1,TRBJ2-7,TRBV7-6,TGTGCCAGCAGCTTGGCCCGGACAGGAAGCTCCTACGAGCAGTACTTC,CASSLARTGSSYEQYF
-,14,TRBD2,TRBJ2-1,TRBV5-5,TGTGCCAGCAGCTTGGTGGCGGGAGACTATGAGCAGTTCTTC,CASSLVAGDYEQFF
-,13,-,TRBJ1-4,TRBV29-1,TGCAGCGCCGGGAGGGGGTCTAATGAAAAACTGTTTTTT,CSAGRGSNEKLFF
-,15,-,TRBJ1-1,TRBV5-1,TGCGCCCGCAGCCCCGGGGGGGGGTTGAACACTGAAGCTTTCTTT,CARSPGGGLNTEAFF
-,14,TRBD2,TRBJ2-3,TRBV19,TGTGCCAGTGGGGAGCGGGGAGGCACAGATACGCAGTATTTT,CASGERGGTDTQYF
-,16,TRBD2,TRBJ2-5,TRBV28,TGTGCCAGCAGTTTGAGTTGGCTAGCGGGTCCGGAGACCCAGTACTTC,CASSLSWLAGPETQYF
few,13,TRBD2,TRBJ2-1,TRBV7-9,TGTGCCAGCATGAGCGGGGGTAACAATGAGCAGTTCTTC,CASMSGGNNEQFF
-,18,TRBD2,TRBJ2-5,TRBV30,TGTGCCTGGAGTGCTCCCGAGGCGGGAGGGCTCCGAGGGGAGACCCAGTACTTC,CAWSAPEAGGLRGETQYF
-,15,TRBD1,TRBJ1-2,TRBV29-1,TGCAGCGTTGAAGCGTTGGGACAGGGGAGCTATGGCTACACCTTC,CSVEALGQGSYGYTF
-,17,-,TRBJ2-1,TRBV24-1,TGTGCCACCAGTTCAACCCTTGGACTGATGAAGTACAATGAGCAGTTCTTC,CATSSTLGLMKYNEQFF
-,14,TRBD1,TRBJ1-5,TRBV7-9,TGTGCCAGCAGCGCGGGACAGGGGAATCAGCCCCAGCATTTT,CASSAGQGNQPQHF
-,15,TRBD1,TRBJ1-1,TRBV29-1,TGCAGCGTTTCGGGGGGGACAGGGGTAAGGACTGAAGCTTTCTTT,CSVSGGTGVRTEAFF
-,14,TRBD1,TRBJ1-1,TRBV6-6,TGTGCCAGCAGTTACGGGACAGTGAACACTGAAGCTTTCTTT,CASSYGTVNTEAFF
-,17,-,TRBJ2-1,TRBV7-2,TGTGCCAGCAGCTTAAAGCCCCGGGGCGGGAACTACAATGAGCAGTTCTTC,CASSLKPRGGNYNEQFF
once,17,TRBD1,TRBJ1-5,TRBV2,TGTGCCAGCACCCCGGGACAGGGCCGTTATAGCAATCAGCCCCAGCATTTT,CASTPGQGRYSNQPQHF
-,11,TRBD1,TRBJ1-4,TRBV11-3,TGTGCCAGCAGCTTAAAGGGGGCCCTGTTTTTT,CASSLKGALFF
once,14,-,TRBJ1-1,TRBV19,TGTGCCAGTAGTATAGAGTACTTGGACACTGAAGCTTTCTTT,CASSIEYLDTEAFF
-,18,TRBD2,TRBJ2-1,TRBV9,TGTGCCAGCAGCGTAGGAGGAGCGGGAGGTAACTCCTACAATGAGCAGTTCTTC,CASSVGGAGGNSYNEQFF
once,17,TRBD1,TRBJ2-5,TRBV27,TGTGCCAGCAGTCACACAGGCAGGGGGCCCGGTCAAGAGACCCAGTACTTC,CASSHTGRGPGQETQYF
-,14,TRBD2,TRBJ2-3,TRBV5-1,TGCGCCAGCAGCTTGCCCGGGAGGACAGATACGCAGTATTTT,CASSLPGRTDTQYF
-,15,TRBD1,TRBJ1-2,TRBV25-1,TGTGCCAGCAGTGAACCGGTAGGGGGCGGCTTAGGCTACACCTTC,CASSEPVGGGLGYTF
many,15,-,TRBJ2-1,TRBV10-2,TGCGCCAGCAGGGACAAACCGAGCTCCTACAATGAGCAGTTCTTC,CASRDKPSSYNEQFF
-,13,-,TRBJ2-7,TRBV24-1,TGTGCCACCAGTGATGGCAGCTCCTACGAGCAGTACTTC,CATSDGSSYEQYF
-,11,-,TRBJ2-7,TRBV5-8,TGTGCCAGCAGCTTCTCTCTCGAGCAGTACTTC,CASSFSLEQYF
-,14,TRBD2,TRBJ2-2,TRBV5-6,TGTGCCAGCCGAGGACTAGCGCGCACCGGGGAGCTGTTTTTT,CASRGLARTGELFF
-,15,TRBD2,TRBJ2-5,TRBV5-1,TGCGCCAGCAGTCTCCGCGGGGGGCGGGAGGAGACCCAGTACTTC,CASSLRGGREETQYF
-,13,-,TRBJ2-7,TRBV6-6,TGTGCCAGCAGTTATGGGGAGGCGTACGAGCAGTACTTC,CASSYGEAYEQYF
-,17,-,TRBJ1-4,TRBV21-1,TGTGCCAGCAGCAAAGATGGGACAGGGGGAACTAATGAAAAACTGTTTTTT,CASSKDGTGGTNEKLFF
-,15,TRBD2,TRBJ2-1,TRBV2,TGTGCCAGCAGTAATAGCGGGGGGGCCTACAATGAGCAGTTCTTC,CASSNSGGAYNEQFF
-,14,TRBD1,TRBJ2-3,TRBV5-1,TGCGCCAGCAGCACTTACAGGGGGCAAGATACGCAGTATTTT,CASSTYRGQDTQYF
-,15,TRBD2,TRBJ2-7,TRBV7-3,TGTGCCAGCAGCATCCTAGCGGGAGTATCGTACGAGCAGTACTTC,CASSILAGVSYEQYF
-,15,TRBD1,TRBJ2-3,TRBV15,TGTGCCACCAGCCGTACAGGACAGGGGCCAGATACGCAGTATTTT,CATSRTGQGPDTQYF
-,13,-,TRBJ2-3,TRBV27,TGTGCCAGCAGTTCAGGGGGCACAGATACGCAGTATTTT,CASSSGGTDTQYF
-,14,-,TRBJ1-1,TRBV24-1,TGTGCCGTCCCCGGGGGAAAGCAGAACACTGAAGCTTTCTTT,CAVPGGKQNTEAFF
-,15,TRBD1,TRBJ2-1,TRBV7-9,TGTGCCAGCAGCTTTGGGACAGGGGGTGACAATGAGCAGTTCTTC,CASSFGTGGDNEQFF
-,15,TRBD2,TRBJ2-7,TRBV4-2,TGTGCCAGCAGCCAAGCGACTAGCGGTACCTACGAGCAGTACTTC,CASSQATSGTYEQYF
-,14,TRBD1,TRBJ2-7,TRBV4-1,TGCGCCAGCAGCCAAGGGGGACAGGGCTACGAGCAGTACTTC,CASSQGGQGYEQYF
-,15,TRBD1,TRBJ2-5,TRBV15,TGTGCCACCAGCAGAGATCAGGGGGCAACGGAGACCCAGTACTTC,CATSRDQGATETQYF
-,13,-,TRBJ1-1,TRBV19,TGTGCCAGTACGAGAGGGATGAACACTGAAGCTTTCTTT,CASTRGMNTEAFF
once,15,TRBD2,TRBJ2-1,TRBV2,TGTGCCAGCAGTGTCGATCTAGCGGCTTACAATGAGCAGTTCTTC,CASSVDLAAYNEQFF
-,14,TRBD1,TRBJ1-5,TRBV24-1,TGTGCCACCAGTGCGAGACAGGGTGCTCAGCCCCAGCATTTT,CATSARQGAQPQHF